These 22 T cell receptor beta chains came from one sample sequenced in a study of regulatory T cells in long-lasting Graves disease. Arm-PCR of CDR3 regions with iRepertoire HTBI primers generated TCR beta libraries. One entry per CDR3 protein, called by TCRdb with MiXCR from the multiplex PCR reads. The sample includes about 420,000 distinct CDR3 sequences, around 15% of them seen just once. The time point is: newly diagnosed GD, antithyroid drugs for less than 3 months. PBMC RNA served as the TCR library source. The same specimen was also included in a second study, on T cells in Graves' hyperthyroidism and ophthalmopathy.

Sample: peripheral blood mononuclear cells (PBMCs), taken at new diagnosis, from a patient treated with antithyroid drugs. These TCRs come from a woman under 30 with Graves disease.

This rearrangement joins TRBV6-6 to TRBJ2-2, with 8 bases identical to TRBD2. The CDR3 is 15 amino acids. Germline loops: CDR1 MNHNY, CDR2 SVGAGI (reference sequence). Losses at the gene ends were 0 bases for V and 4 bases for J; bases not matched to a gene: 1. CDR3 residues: CASSYSSGSTGELFF. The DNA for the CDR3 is TGTGCCAGCAGTTACTCGAGCGGGAGCACCGGGGAGCTGTTTTTT.

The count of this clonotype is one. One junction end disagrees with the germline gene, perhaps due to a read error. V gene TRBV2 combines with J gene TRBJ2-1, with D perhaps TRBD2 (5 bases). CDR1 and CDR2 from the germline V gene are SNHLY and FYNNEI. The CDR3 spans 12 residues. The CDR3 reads CASSEDLLDGDF. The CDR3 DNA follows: TGTGCCAGCAGTGAAGACCTTCTCGACGGGGACTTC.

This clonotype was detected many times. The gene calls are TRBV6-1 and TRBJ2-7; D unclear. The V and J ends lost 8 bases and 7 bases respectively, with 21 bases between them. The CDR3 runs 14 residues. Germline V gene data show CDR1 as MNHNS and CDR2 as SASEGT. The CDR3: CASSHYQSEVEQYF. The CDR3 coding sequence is TGTGCCAGCTCCCACTATCAATCAGAGGTGGAGCAGTACTTC.

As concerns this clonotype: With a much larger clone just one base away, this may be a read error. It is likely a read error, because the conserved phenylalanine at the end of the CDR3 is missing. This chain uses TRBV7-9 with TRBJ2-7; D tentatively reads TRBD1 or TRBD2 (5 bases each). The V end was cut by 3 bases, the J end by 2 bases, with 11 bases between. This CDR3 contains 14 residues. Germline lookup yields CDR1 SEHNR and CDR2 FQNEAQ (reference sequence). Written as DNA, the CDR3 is TGTGCCAGCAGCTTTGAGGGGATCACCTACGAGCAGTACCTC. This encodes CASSFEGITYEQYL.

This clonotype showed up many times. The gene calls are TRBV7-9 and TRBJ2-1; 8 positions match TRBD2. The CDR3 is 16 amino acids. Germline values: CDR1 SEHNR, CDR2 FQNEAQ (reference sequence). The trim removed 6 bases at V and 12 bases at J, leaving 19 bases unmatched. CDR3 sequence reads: CASSYLSAGGSWVQFF. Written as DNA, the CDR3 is TGTGCCAGCAGTTACCTTTCCGCGGGAGGTTCGTGGGTGCAGTTCTTC.

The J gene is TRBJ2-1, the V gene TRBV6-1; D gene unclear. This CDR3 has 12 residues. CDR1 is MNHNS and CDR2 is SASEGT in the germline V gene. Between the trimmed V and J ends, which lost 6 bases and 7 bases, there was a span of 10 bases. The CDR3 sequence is CASRKVGNEQFF. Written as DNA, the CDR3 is TGTGCCAGCAGGAAAGTTGGGAATGAGCAGTTCTTC.

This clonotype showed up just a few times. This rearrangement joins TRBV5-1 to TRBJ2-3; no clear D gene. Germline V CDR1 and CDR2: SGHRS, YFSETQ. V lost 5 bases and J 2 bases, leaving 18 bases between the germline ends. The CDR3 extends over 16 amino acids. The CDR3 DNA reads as TGCGCCAGCAGAGCTCTATCCGGCAGCTACACAGATACGCAGTATTTT. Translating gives CASRALSGSYTDTQYF.

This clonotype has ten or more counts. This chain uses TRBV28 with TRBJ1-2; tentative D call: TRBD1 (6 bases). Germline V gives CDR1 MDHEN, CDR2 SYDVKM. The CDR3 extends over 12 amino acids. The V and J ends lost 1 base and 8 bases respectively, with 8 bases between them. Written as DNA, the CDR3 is TGTGCCAGCAGTTTATACAGGGACGGCTACACCTTC. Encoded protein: CASSLYRDGYTF.

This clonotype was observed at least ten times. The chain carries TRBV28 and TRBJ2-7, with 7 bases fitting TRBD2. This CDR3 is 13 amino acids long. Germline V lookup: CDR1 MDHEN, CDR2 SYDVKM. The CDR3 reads CATEGDYSYEQYF. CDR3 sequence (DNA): TGTGCAACCGAAGGGGACTACTCTTACGAGCAGTACTTC. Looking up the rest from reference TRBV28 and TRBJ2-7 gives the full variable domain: DVKVTQSSRYLVKRTGEKVFLECVQDMDHENMFWYRQDPGLGLRLIYFSYDVKMKEKGDIPEGYSVSREKKERFSLILESASTNQTSMYLCATEGDYSYEQYFGPGTRLTVT.

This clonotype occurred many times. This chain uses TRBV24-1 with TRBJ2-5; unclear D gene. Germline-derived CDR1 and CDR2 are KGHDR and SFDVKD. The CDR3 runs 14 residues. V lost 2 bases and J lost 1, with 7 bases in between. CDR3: CATSDSDPQETQYF. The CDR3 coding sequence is TGTGCCACCAGTGATTCCGACCCCCAAGAGACCCAGTACTTC.

CDR3 residues: CASSLSLAGAGANVLTF. The CDR3 DNA sequence: TGTGCCAGCAGCTTAAGTTTAGCGGGAGCTGGGGCCAACGTCCTGACTTTC. The V gene is TRBV13, the J gene TRBJ2-6; 9 positions agree with TRBD2. The trim removed 2 bases at V and 2 bases at J, leaving 4 bases unmatched. The CDR3 is 17 residues long. The germline gives CDR1 PRHDT, CDR2 FYEKMQ (reference sequence). The whole variable domain, remainder taken from reference TRBV13 and TRBJ2-6, is AAGVIQSPRHLIKEKRETATLKCYPIPRHDTVYWYQQGPGQDPQFLISFYEKMQSDKGSIPDRFSAQQFSDYHSELNMSSLELGDSALYFCASSLSLAGAGANVLTFGAGSRLTVL.

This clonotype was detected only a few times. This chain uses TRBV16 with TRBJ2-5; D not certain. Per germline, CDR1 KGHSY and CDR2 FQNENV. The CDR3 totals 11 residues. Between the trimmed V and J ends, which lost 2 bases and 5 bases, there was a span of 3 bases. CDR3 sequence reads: CASSQSETQYF. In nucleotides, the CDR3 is TGTGCCAGCAGCCAAAGTGAGACCCAGTACTTC.

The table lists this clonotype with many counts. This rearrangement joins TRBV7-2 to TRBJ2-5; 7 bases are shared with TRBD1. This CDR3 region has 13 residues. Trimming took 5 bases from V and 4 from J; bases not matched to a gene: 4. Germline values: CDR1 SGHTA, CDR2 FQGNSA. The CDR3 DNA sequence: TGTGCCAGCAGCCCACAGGGGCGAGAGACCCAGTACTTC. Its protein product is CASSPQGRETQYF.

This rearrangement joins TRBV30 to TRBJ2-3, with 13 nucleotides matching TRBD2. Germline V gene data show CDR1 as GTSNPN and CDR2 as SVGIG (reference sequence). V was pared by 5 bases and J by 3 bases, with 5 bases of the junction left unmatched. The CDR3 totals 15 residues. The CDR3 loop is CAWGQGLAGTDTQYF. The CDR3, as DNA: TGTGCCTGGGGCCAGGGACTAGCGGGAACAGATACGCAGTATTTT.

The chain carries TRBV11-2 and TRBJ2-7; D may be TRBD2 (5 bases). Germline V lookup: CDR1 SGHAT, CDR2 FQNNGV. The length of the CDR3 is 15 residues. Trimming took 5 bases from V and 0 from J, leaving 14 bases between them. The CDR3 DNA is TGTGCCAGCAGCCGGGGTTGGGGAAGCTCCTACGAGCAGTACTTC. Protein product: CASSRGWGSSYEQYF. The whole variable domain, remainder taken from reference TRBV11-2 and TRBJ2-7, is EAGVAQSPRYKIIEKRQSVAFWCNPISGHATLYWYQQILGQGPKLLIQFQNNGVVDDSQLPKDRFSAERLKGVDSTLKIQPAKLEDSAVYLCASSRGWGSSYEQYFGPGTRLTVT.

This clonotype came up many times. Written as DNA, the CDR3 is TGTGCCAGCAGTTTATCGGGGTCCGGTGGCTACACCTTC. This sequence encodes CASSLSGSGGYTF. This rearrangement joins TRBV12-3 or TRBV12-4 to TRBJ1-2; D gene uncertain. The CDR3 extends over 13 amino acids. With 2 bases removed from V and 7 bases from J, the gap between germline ends came to 11 bases.

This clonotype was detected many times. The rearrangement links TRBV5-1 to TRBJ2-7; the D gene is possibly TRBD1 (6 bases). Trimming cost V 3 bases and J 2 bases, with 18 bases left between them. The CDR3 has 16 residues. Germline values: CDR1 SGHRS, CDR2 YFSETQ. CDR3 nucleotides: TGCGCCAGCAGCTGGCTTCGGGACACAGCACCCTACGAGCAGTACTTC. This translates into CASSWLRDTAPYEQYF.

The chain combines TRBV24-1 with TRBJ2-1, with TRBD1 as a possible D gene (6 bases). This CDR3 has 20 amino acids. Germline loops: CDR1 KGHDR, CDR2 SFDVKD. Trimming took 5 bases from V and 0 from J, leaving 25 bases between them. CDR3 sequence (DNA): TGTGCCACCAGTGGAGAAAGAGGGGGATCCCTATCGAGCTCCTACAATGAGCAGTTCTTC. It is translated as CATSGERGGSLSSSYNEQFF.

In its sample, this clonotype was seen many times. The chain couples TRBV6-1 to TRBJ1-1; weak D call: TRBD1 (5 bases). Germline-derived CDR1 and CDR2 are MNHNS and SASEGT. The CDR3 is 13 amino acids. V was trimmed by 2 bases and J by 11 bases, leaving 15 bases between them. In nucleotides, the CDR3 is TGTGCCAGCAGTGAACCAGGGCGCGATCAGGCTTTCTTT. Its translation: CASSEPGRDQAFF.

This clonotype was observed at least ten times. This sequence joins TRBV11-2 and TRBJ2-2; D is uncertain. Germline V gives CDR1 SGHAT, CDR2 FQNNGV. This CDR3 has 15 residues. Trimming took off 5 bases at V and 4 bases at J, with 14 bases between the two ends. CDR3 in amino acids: CASSPAEERTGELFF. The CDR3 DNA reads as TGTGCCAGCAGCCCCGCAGAGGAGCGCACCGGGGAGCTGTTTTTT.

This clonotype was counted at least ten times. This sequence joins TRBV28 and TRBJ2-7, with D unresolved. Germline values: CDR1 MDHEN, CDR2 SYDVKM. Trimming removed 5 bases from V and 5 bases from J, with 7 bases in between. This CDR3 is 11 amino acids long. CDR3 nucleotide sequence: TGTGCCAGCAGTCCAGAGGACGAGCAGTACTTC. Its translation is CASSPEDEQYF.

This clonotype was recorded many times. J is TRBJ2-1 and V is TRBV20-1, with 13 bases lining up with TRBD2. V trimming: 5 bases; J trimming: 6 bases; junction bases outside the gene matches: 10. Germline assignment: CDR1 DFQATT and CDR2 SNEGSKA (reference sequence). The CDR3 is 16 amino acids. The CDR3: CSAWTSGSGFSNEQFF. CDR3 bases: TGCAGTGCTTGGACTAGCGGGAGCGGTTTTAGCAATGAGCAGTTCTTC.